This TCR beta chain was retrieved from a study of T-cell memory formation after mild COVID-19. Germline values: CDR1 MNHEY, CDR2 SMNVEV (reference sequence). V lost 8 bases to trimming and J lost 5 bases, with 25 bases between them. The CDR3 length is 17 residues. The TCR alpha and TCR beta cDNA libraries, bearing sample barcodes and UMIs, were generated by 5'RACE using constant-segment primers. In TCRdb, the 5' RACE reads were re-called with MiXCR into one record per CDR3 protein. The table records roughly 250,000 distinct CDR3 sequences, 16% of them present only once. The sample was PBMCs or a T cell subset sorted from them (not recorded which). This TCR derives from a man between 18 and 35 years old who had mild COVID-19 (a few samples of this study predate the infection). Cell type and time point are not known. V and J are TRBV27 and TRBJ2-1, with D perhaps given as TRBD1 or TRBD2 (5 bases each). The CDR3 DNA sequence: TGTGCCAGCTCCGCCGGGACCGGGGTCCCTCCTCACAATGAGCAGTTCTTC. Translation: CASSAGTGVPPHNEQFF.